This T cell receptor (beta chain) was found in a study of shared clonotypes between healthy human individuals. Across the study: CD4 naive cells filled three plates per donor, CD4 memory three, CD8 naive two and CD8 memory one.

In the original analysis: Because ImmunoSEQ provided only junction sequences with no quality scores, the filtering differed. Profiling relied on immunoSEQ multiplex PCR, and the TCRdb table lists in-frame clones only, not all of them. The V and J calls and clone size were taken over from that table, and D and trimming were inferred from the DNA. The sample holds fewer than 2.5 million clones; 80% to 95% are singletons and the top ten take 0.36%. The CDR3 runs 16 residues. From germline, CDR1 is MNHEY and CDR2 SMNVEV (reference sequence). Losses at the gene ends were 4 bases for V and 3 bases for J; bases not matched to a gene: 6. The study's findings and limits: What rarefaction showed was incomplete sorted-subset sequencing despite large depth.

Points on this clone: Its specificity is not known.

Material for sequencing was naive CD4+ T cells from PBMCs. Subset specified: CD45RA+ positively selected. This clonotype originated in a man aged 18 to 29 in good health. Some clones in this sample may be carry-over from other donors' samples. The V gene is TRBV27, the J gene TRBJ2-1; TRBD2 matches at 10 bases. CDR3 in amino acids: CASSSPGTSVYNEQFF. Written as DNA, the CDR3 is TGTGCCAGCAGTTCACCCGGGACTAGCGTCTACAATGAGCAGTTCTTC.